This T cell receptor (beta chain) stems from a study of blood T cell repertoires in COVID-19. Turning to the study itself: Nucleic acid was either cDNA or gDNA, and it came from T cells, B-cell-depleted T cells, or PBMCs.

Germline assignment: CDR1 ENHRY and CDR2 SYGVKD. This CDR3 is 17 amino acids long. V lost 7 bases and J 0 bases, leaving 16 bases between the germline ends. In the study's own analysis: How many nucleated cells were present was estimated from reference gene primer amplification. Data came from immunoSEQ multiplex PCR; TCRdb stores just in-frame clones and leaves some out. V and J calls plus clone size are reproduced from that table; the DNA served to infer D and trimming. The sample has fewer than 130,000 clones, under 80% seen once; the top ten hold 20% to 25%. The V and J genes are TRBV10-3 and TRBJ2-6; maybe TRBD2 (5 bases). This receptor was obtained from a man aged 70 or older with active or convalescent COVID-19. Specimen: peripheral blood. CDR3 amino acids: CAITNPRGHSGANVLTF. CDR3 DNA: TGTGCCATCACCAACCCCAGAGGGCACTCTGGGGCCAACGTCCTGACTTTC.